Following are 20 T cell receptor beta chains from one sample sequenced in a study of cytomegalovirus exposure and HLA in healthy donors. Produced via immunoSEQ multiplex PCR; TCRdb's table is partial and in-frame only. Of about 220,000 clones in the sample, roughly 88% were seen once. Input material: PBMCs. These receptors were obtained from a woman in her twenties or thirties in good health and CMV-seropositive.

This clone has a handful of counts. The same CDR3 also results from other DNA sequences found in this sample. The chain employs TRBV5-6 and TRBJ2-7; D remains unclear. The CDR3 consists of 11 residues. Germline V gives CDR1 SGHDT, CDR2 YYEEEE. V gave up 3 bases and J gave up 1 base, with 2 bases separating them. CDR3 DNA: TGTGCCAGCAGCTCGTCCTACGAGCAGTACTTC. This codes for CASSSSYEQYF.

The chain recombines TRBV13 with TRBJ1-1; TRBD1 matches at 7 bases. Germline CDR1 and CDR2: PRHDT and FYEKMQ (reference sequence). The CDR3 runs to 15 residues. Losses at the gene ends were 5 bases for V and 0 bases for J; bases not matched to a gene: 6. CDR3 coding DNA: TGTGCCAGCAGCCCAAGACAGGGACTGAACACTGAAGCTTTCTTT. The encoded protein is CASSPRQGLNTEAFF. Full variable domain (missing parts from reference TRBV13 and TRBJ1-1): AAGVIQSPRHLIKEKRETATLKCYPIPRHDTVYWYQQGPGQDPQFLISFYEKMQSDKGSIPDRFSAQQFSDYHSELNMSSLELGDSALYFCASSPRQGLNTEAFFGQGTRLTVV.

CDR3 region: CASSLSNEQFF. In DNA, the CDR3 is TGTGCCAGCAGCTTATCCAATGAGCAGTTCTTC. V gene TRBV7-8 combines with J gene TRBJ2-1; D gene uncertain. This CDR3 region has 11 residues. From germline, CDR1 is SGHVS and CDR2 FQNEAQ. The V end was cut by 2 bases, the J end by 6 bases, with 2 bases between.

V gene TRBV7-8 combines with J gene TRBJ2-2; 14 bases align to TRBD2. CDR1 and CDR2 from the germline V gene are SGHVS and FQNEAQ. The CDR3 consists of 17 residues. Unmatched junction bases numbered 6, after V lost 4 bases and J lost 5 bases. The CDR3 here is CASSYRLAGGRTGELFF. The CDR3 DNA reads TGTGCCAGCAGCTACCGACTAGCGGGAGGGCGGACCGGGGAGCTGTTTTTT.

This chain joins TRBV10-3 and TRBJ2-1; 13 bases match TRBD2. The CDR3 is 15 residues long. V lost 6 bases and J lost 5; bases outside the gene matches: 4. The germline V gene encodes CDR1 ENHRY and CDR2 SYGVKD. CDR3 amino acids: CAIRRTSGSDNEQFF. CDR3 coding DNA: TGTGCCATCAGGCGGACTAGCGGGAGTGACAATGAGCAGTTCTTC.

The genes are TRBV27 and TRBJ2-3; 9 bases are shared with TRBD2. The CDR3 has 15 amino acids. Unmatched junction bases numbered 7, after V lost 3 bases and J lost 6 bases. The germline V gene has CDR1 MNHEY and CDR2 SMNVEV (reference sequence). The CDR3 spells CASSFIAGVGDTQYF. In DNA form, the CDR3 reads TGTGCCAGCAGTTTTATAGCGGGAGTAGGGGATACGCAGTATTTT.

The V and J genes are TRBV15 and TRBJ1-1; D unclear. In germline, CDR1 is LNHNV, CDR2 YYDKDF (reference sequence). V was shortened by 6 bases and J by 0 bases, with 8 bases between the two germline ends. CDR3 size: 13 residues. The CDR3 DNA reads TGTGCCACCAGAGTAGACATGAACACTGAAGCTTTCTTT. It is translated as CATRVDMNTEAFF.

The rearrangement links TRBV9 to TRBJ2-7; 9 nucleotides line up with TRBD2. The CDR3 runs to 15 residues. Trimming took 3 bases from V and 1 from J; bases not matched to a gene: 5. Germline CDR1 SGDLS, CDR2 YYNGEE. The CDR3 coding sequence is TGTGCCAGCAGCGAGACTAGCGGAACATCCTACGAGCAGTACTTC. It encodes CASSETSGTSYEQYF. The whole variable domain, filled in from reference TRBV9 and TRBJ2-7, reads DSGVTQTPKHLITATGQRVTLRCSPRSGDLSVYWYQQSLDQGLQFLIQYYNGEERAKGNILERFSAQQFPDLHSELNLSSLELGDSALYFCASSETSGTSYEQYFGPGTRLTVT.

The chain recombines TRBV5-6 with TRBJ1-3, with D hard to call. The CDR3 sequence is 15 residues long. The V and J ends lost 0 bases and 8 bases respectively, with 15 bases between them. In germline, CDR1 is SGHDT, CDR2 YYEEEE. The CDR3 here is CASSLAQAVVDTIYF. DNA for the CDR3: TGTGCCAGCAGCTTGGCGCAGGCCGTCGTGGACACCATATATTTT. The full variable domain, in which reference TRBV5-6 and TRBJ1-3 provide the parts outside the CDR3, is DAGVTQSPTHLIKTRGQQVTLRCSPKSGHDTVSWYQQALGQGPQFIFQYYEEEERQRGNFPDRFSGHQFPNYSSELNVNALLLGDSALYLCASSLAQAVVDTIYFGEGSWLTVV.

There are a few counts of this clone. CDR3 sequence (DNA): TGTGCCTGGAGTTTGAGGTTTGATCAGCCCCAGCATTTT. This codes for CAWSLRFDQPQHF. The chain employs TRBV30 and TRBJ1-5; D unclear. Deletions cut 2 bases from V and 5 bases from J, with 10 bases between. Germline CDR1 is GTSNPN and CDR2 is SVGIG (reference sequence). The CDR3 loop spans 13 amino acids.

The J gene is TRBJ2-1, the V gene TRBV7-9; TRBD2 matches at 8 bases. V shed 2 bases, J shed 6 bases, and the junction held 6 bases outside the gene matches. The germline CDR1 and CDR2 sequences are SEHNR and FQNEAQ (reference sequence). The CDR3 is 15 amino acids. CDR3 coding DNA: TGTGCCAGCAGCTTATTCCTAGCGGGTGCCAATGAGCAGTTCTTC. Translated, it gives CASSLFLAGANEQFF.

In its sample, this clone was seen once. This chain connects TRBV29-1 to TRBJ1-1; D is uncertain. The CDR3 spans 14 residues. Trimming stripped 5 bases from V and 4 bases from J, with 17 bases between. From germline, CDR1 is SQVTM and CDR2 ANQGSEA. The CDR3 reads CSVTRVTPPTEAFF. The CDR3 nucleotides are TGCAGCGTTACGAGGGTAACCCCCCCCACTGAAGCTTTCTTT.

J is TRBJ1-2 and V is TRBV6-5; D unclear. Trimming removed 6 bases from V and 0 bases from J, with 8 bases in between. Germline loops: CDR1 MNHEY, CDR2 SVGAGI. This CDR3 has 13 residues. CDR3: CASRNSANYGYTF. In DNA, the CDR3 is TGTGCCAGCAGGAACAGTGCTAACTATGGCTACACCTTC.

V is TRBV5-1 and J is TRBJ1-3; 8 nucleotides align to TRBD1. This CDR3 has 16 residues. Germline-derived CDR1 and CDR2 are SGHRS and YFSETQ. The V segment lost 0 bases and the J segment 0 bases; nucleotides outside the gene matches: 2. In nucleotides, the CDR3 is TGCGCCAGCAGCTTGGGGACAGGGATCTCTGGAAACACCATATATTTT. Translating gives CASSLGTGISGNTIYF.

The chain is built from TRBV5-1 and TRBJ2-1; 8 nucleotides match TRBD2. The CDR3 runs to 15 residues. Germline V lookup: CDR1 SGHRS, CDR2 YFSETQ. With 1 base clipped from V and 5 bases from J, the junction kept 5 bases outside the gene matches. The CDR3 nucleotides are TGCGCCAGCAGCTTGAGTCTAGCGGGTGACAATGAGCAGTTCTTC. The encoded protein is CASSLSLAGDNEQFF.

The J gene is TRBJ1-5, the V gene TRBV6-6; D remains unclear. The CDR3 sequence is 14 residues long. V was pared by 7 bases and J by 0 bases, with 10 bases between. Germline V CDR1 and CDR2: MNHNY, SVGAGI (reference sequence). CDR3 protein: CASTSRYSNQPQHF. In DNA form, the CDR3 reads TGTGCCAGCACTTCCCGCTATAGCAATCAGCCCCAGCATTTT.

The table lists this clone with a few counts. The chain combines TRBV29-1 with TRBJ2-7; D may correspond to TRBD1 or TRBD2 (5 bases each). There are 13 residues in the CDR3. Trimming left V 6 bases short and J 5 bases short, with 17 bases between. The germline V gene has CDR1 SQVTM and CDR2 ANQGSEA. The CDR3 sequence is CSVQRGARNEQYF. CDR3 DNA: TGCAGCGTGCAGCGAGGGGCACGGAACGAGCAGTACTTC.

CDR3 nucleotide sequence: TGTGCCTGCCTACGAGGTTATCTCGGGACCCAGTACTTC. It codes for CACLRGYLGTQYF. The chain links TRBV30 to TRBJ2-5; no clear D gene. Germline CDR1 is GTSNPN and CDR2 is SVGIG (reference sequence). The CDR3 loop spans 13 amino acids. V lost 6 bases and J 7 bases, leaving 18 bases between the germline ends.

This clone was seen only once. J is TRBJ1-1 and V is TRBV6-8; the match to TRBD1 covers 7 bases. CDR3 length: 12 residues. Germline values: CDR1 MNHGY, CDR2 SAAAGT. Trimming cost V 10 bases and J 1 base; bases outside gene matches: 3. CDR3 sequence (DNA): TGTGCCAAGGACAGGAGGAACACTGAAGCTTTCTTT. This encodes CAKDRRNTEAFF.

This clone showed up just once. CDR3 loop: CASSLSGREQYF. The CDR3 nucleotides are TGTGCCAGCAGCTTAAGCGGGCGTGAGCAGTACTTC. The chain couples TRBV11-2 to TRBJ2-7, with TRBD2 as a possible D gene (6 bases). This CDR3 has 12 residues. Germline V CDR1 and CDR2: SGHAT, FQNNGV. The germline V and J ends were trimmed by 2 bases and 7 bases, with 9 bases remaining between them.